These T cell receptor beta chains were read from a single sample in a study of shared clonotypes between healthy human individuals. The data were produced by immunoSEQ multiplex PCR, yet TCRdb's version contains in-frame clones alone and is incomplete. The sample includes 70,000 to 95,000 clones, roughly two thirds of them seen just once. The material sequenced was memory CD8+ T cells sorted from blood. The source of these receptors is a man aged 25-45 years in good health. Both conserved end residues are part of each CDR3. D genes are given only for firm matches. Not all rows give a size; the values are once, few, many and, for expanded clones, a class.

v_gene,abundance,j_gene,d_gene,CDR3nt,CDR3aa
TRBV7-3,-,TRBJ2-1,-,TGTGCCAGCAGCTTAATAGGGGAAGATGAGCAGTTCTTC,CASSLIGEDEQFF
TRBV10-3,-,TRBJ2-1,-,TGTGCCATCAGTGGGGACTCACTACACTACAATGAGCAGTTCTTC,CAISGDSLHYNEQFF
TRBV10-2,-,TRBJ2-6,-,TGCGCCAGCAGTGTGAAGTACACTTCTAACAGTCGGGCCAACGTCCTGACTTTC,CASSVKYTSNSRANVLTF
TRBV13,-,TRBJ1-5,-,TGTGCCAGCAGCTTAGCAGAGGGCCAGCCCCAGCATTTT,CASSLAEGQPQHF
TRBV2,-,TRBJ2-5,-,TGTGCCAGCAGACGAGGGACTTATCAGAAGCAAAAAGAGACCCAGTACTTC,CASRRGTYQKQKETQYF
TRBV29-1,-,TRBJ2-1,-,TGCAGCGTTGCTTCTGGGCCGGGGTACAATGAGCAGTTCTTC,CSVASGPGYNEQFF
TRBV15,many,TRBJ2-3,TRBD2,TGTGCCACCAGCAGCGGACTAGCGGAGCACACAGATACGCAGTATTTT,CATSSGLAEHTDTQYF
TRBV6-1,-,TRBJ2-5,-,TGTGCCAGCAGTGATGACGATTACGCACTTACTAAAGAGACCCAGTACTTC,CASSDDDYALTKETQYF
TRBV9,-,TRBJ2-1,-,TGTGCCAGCAGCGTAGGGGGTGGGGACAATGAGCAGTTCTTC,CASSVGGGDNEQFF
TRBV4-3,few,TRBJ2-3,-,TGCGCCAGCAGCGGAGGGGGCCACACAGATACGCAGTATTTT,CASSGGGHTDTQYF
TRBV6-9,-,TRBJ2-7,-,TGTGCCAGCAGTAGTATCACAGGGAGCGAGCAGTACTTC,CASSSITGSEQYF
TRBV4-1,-,TRBJ2-7,TRBD2,TGCGCCAGCAGCCCCCGACTAGCGGGATCCTACGAGCAGTACTTC,CASSPRLAGSYEQYF
TRBV2,-,TRBJ2-2,TRBD2,TGTGCCAGCAGTGAGGTAGCGGGAGACACCGGGGAGCTGTTTTTT,CASSEVAGDTGELFF
TRBV28,medium-sized,TRBJ1-1,-,TGTGCCACCGCTCGGAACACTGAAGCTTTCTTT,CATARNTEAFF
TRBV28,-,TRBJ2-1,-,TGTGCCAGCAGTTCCCCGGGAGAAAGAAATGAGCAGTTCTTC,CASSSPGERNEQFF
TRBV29-1,-,TRBJ2-5,-,TGCAGCGTTGGGGGCCGACCGGTAGAGACCCAGTACTTC,CSVGGRPVETQYF
TRBV13,-,TRBJ2-3,-,TGTGCCAGCAGCTTATTGGGGGATACGCAGTATTTT,CASSLLGDTQYF
TRBV6-5,medium-sized,TRBJ2-3,TRBD2,TGTGCTACGGGGGGGGGCATTAGCACAGATACGCAGTATTTT,CATGGGISTDTQYF
TRBV11-2,-,TRBJ2-5,-,TGTGCCAGCAGCTTAATGGGGCTACGATCGGGACTCCCCCTGGAGACCCAGTACTTC,CASSLMGLRSGLPLETQYF
TRBV30,-,TRBJ2-3,-,TGTGCCTGGGCGAGATTAGAAATCGTGCTCGATACGCAGTATTTT,CAWARLEIVLDTQYF
TRBV27,once,TRBJ2-7,-,TGTGCCAGCAGCCGGAGGGTCTTCTACGAGCAGTACTTC,CASSRRVFYEQYF
TRBV10-3,-,TRBJ2-3,-,TGTGCCATCACGCTAGATAAAGGCACAGATACGCAGTATTTT,CAITLDKGTDTQYF
TRBV7-2,few,TRBJ1-5,-,TGTGCCAGCAGCTTAACTGGAACAGGGCTCAATCAGCCCCAGCATTTT,CASSLTGTGLNQPQHF
TRBV9,few,TRBJ2-3,-,TGTGCCAGCAGCGAGGGGGGGTTCACAGATACGCAGTATTTT,CASSEGGFTDTQYF
TRBV11-2,-,TRBJ2-1,-,TGTGCCAGCAGCTTGCTACAGGCCCAGTACAATGAGCAGTTCTTC,CASSLLQAQYNEQFF
TRBV7-9,few,TRBJ2-1,TRBD2,TGTGCCAGCAGCTCGGGACTAGCGGGATTAACGTACAATGAGCAGTTCTTC,CASSSGLAGLTYNEQFF
TRBV7-9,-,TRBJ2-1,-,TGTGCCAGCAGCTTATACGGGGCTGAGCAGTTCTTC,CASSLYGAEQFF
TRBV2,-,TRBJ2-7,TRBD1,TGTGCCAGCAGTGAGGTCCCAGGGGGCCGCTACGAGCAGTACTTC,CASSEVPGGRYEQYF
TRBV11-2,few,TRBJ1-2,-,TGTGCCAGCAGCTTAGGACAGCTTGGCTACACCTTC,CASSLGQLGYTF
TRBV11-2,few,TRBJ1-1,TRBD1,TGTGCCAGCAGCTGGGACAGGGGGAACGGAACTTTCTTT,CASSWDRGNGTFF
TRBV27,-,TRBJ2-2,-,TGTGCCAGCAGGCAAATGGCCGGCAGCACCGGGGAGCTGTTTTTT,CASRQMAGSTGELFF
TRBV10-3,-,TRBJ1-5,-,TGTGCCAGCGGCCTTACGGGGGAACTAAATCAGCCCCAGCATTTT,CASGLTGELNQPQHF
TRBV19,-,TRBJ2-7,TRBD1,TGTGCCAGTAGTATCTCGACAGGGGATTTCTACGAGCAGTACTTC,CASSISTGDFYEQYF
TRBV28,-,TRBJ2-7,TRBD1,TGTGCCAGCTGCTCCGGGACAGCCTACGAGCAGTACTTC,CASCSGTAYEQYF
TRBV25-1,-,TRBJ2-7,TRBD2,TGTGCCAGCAGTGTAGCGGGTGAACGGGAGGGGTGGTCCTACGAGCAGTACTTC,CASSVAGEREGWSYEQYF
TRBV4-2,-,TRBJ1-1,TRBD1,TGTGCCAGCAGGAACAGGGGGGAGTTGGCTTTCTTT,CASRNRGELAFF
TRBV27,-,TRBJ1-5,-,TGTGCCAGCAGCCGTTACGCGATAAATAGCAATCAGCCCCAGCATTTT,CASSRYAINSNQPQHF
TRBV11-3,-,TRBJ2-1,TRBD2,TGTGCCAGCAGCCGAGCGGGGAATCGGCATGAGCAGTTCTTC,CASSRAGNRHEQFF
TRBV29-1,-,TRBJ2-7,-,TGCAGCGTTGTTGGGCGGACTAAAAACTACGAGCAGTACTTC,CSVVGRTKNYEQYF
TRBV6-5,-,TRBJ1-4,-,TGTGCCAGCAGTTTATCGGAGCACCCTAATGAAAAACTGTTTTTT,CASSLSEHPNEKLFF
TRBV6-4,-,TRBJ2-1,TRBD2,TGTGCCAGCAGTGAGCTAGCGGGAGCCTACAATGAGCAGTTCTTC,CASSELAGAYNEQFF
TRBV6-5,-,TRBJ1-1,-,TGTGCCAGCAGTTTCGAAGGAGGGCTCAGGCCTGAAGCTTTCTTT,CASSFEGGLRPEAFF
TRBV6-5,-,TRBJ1-5,-,TGTGCCAGCAGTGACCACAGGGTTCAGCCCCAGCATTTT,CASSDHRVQPQHF
TRBV5-8,once,TRBJ2-3,-,TGTGCCAGCAGCTTAAACCCCCACCTTGTCATGGGGGACACAGATACGCAGTATTTT,CASSLNPHLVMGDTDTQYF
TRBV19,once,TRBJ1-4,-,TGTGCCAGTAGAGTCGGGGGGGCAACTAATGAAAAACTGTTTTTT,CASRVGGATNEKLFF
TRBV28,-,TRBJ2-1,-,TGTGCCAGCAGTACCGACAGGGGTCTAGCGGATGAGCAGTTCTTC,CASSTDRGLADEQFF
TRBV11-2,-,TRBJ2-7,-,TGTGCCAGCAGCTTCGGGGGCTCCTACGAGCAGTACTTC,CASSFGGSYEQYF
TRBV29-1,few,TRBJ2-7,TRBD2,TGCAGCGTCCGAGGGCTAGCGGGCCCGCAGGGCAACGAGCAGTACTTC,CSVRGLAGPQGNEQYF
TRBV7-2,few,TRBJ1-5,-,TGTGCCAGCAGCTCACGACAGGGCAATCAGCCCCAGCATTTT,CASSSRQGNQPQHF
TRBV27,many,TRBJ2-5,-,TGTGCCAGCAGTGTCCACTGGGGACAAGAGACCCAGTACTTC,CASSVHWGQETQYF